Presented here are 25 T cell receptor beta chains from one specimen sequenced in a study of T cells in Graves' hyperthyroidism and ophthalmopathy (dated by TCRdb to about 2019). Receptor libraries were prepared by multiplex PCR. Sequenced using an Illumina HiSeq 2000. The TCR beta CDR3 regions were amplified from the RNA transcripts. For the first round of RT-PCR on the TCR CDR3, the HTBI primer set was used together with the Qiagen OneStep RT-PCR kit. Through fastp at Q25 and MiXCR, TCRdb rebuilt clones from the public reads, retaining in-frame beta chains. Each entry merges the rows of one CDR3 protein and shows their most common DNA and genes. The sample records roughly 500,000 distinct CDR3 sequences, over 45% of which are singletons. The leading ten clones occupy around two fifths of the sample. Sequencing used peripheral blood or thyroid tissue (not recorded which). All receptors come from an adult woman with Graves' disease, either hyperthyroidism or ophthalmopathy (not recorded which).

J is TRBJ1-2 and V is TRBV12-3 or TRBV12-4; 8 bases are shared with TRBD1. This CDR3 is built from 13 residues. The trim removed 4 bases at V and 6 bases at J, leaving 4 bases unmatched. The CDR3 coding sequence is TGTGCCAGCAGTTCGGACAGGGTAAATGGCTACACCTTC. This codes for CASSSDRVNGYTF.

This clonotype was seen at least ten times. The genes are TRBV7-2 and TRBJ1-2, with D uncertain. Per the germline V gene, CDR1 is SGHTA and CDR2 is FQGNSA. The V and J ends lost 2 bases and 5 bases respectively, with 18 bases between them. The CDR3 has 16 amino acids. The CDR3, as DNA: TGTGCCAGCAGCTTACGGCGGGCACCGACCGATTATGGCTACACCTTC. This codes for CASSLRRAPTDYGYTF.

With regard to this clonotype: The junction departs from the called germline gene at one end, perhaps through a read error. The V gene is TRBV20-1, the J gene TRBJ2-2; 7 bases match TRBD2. Germline V gives CDR1 DFQATT, CDR2 SNEGSKA (reference sequence). There are 16 residues in the CDR3. CDR3 in DNA: TGCAGTGGTAGAGATCTCGCGGGAGAGCCAACCGGGGAGCTGTTTTTT. Protein product: CSGRDLAGEPTGELFF.

The chain joins TRBV7-2 to TRBJ1-2; D not resolved. The CDR3 consists of 13 residues. Trimming removed 4 bases at V and 8 bases at J, with 14 bases between. CDR1 and CDR2 from the germline V gene are SGHTA and FQGNSA. The CDR3 loop reads CASSSPSGMGYTF. CDR3 bases: TGTGCCAGCAGCTCGCCGTCGGGGATGGGCTACACCTTC. Combining the CDR3 with reference TRBV7-2 and TRBJ1-2 gives the whole variable domain GAGVSQSPSNKVTEKGKDVELRCDPISGHTALYWYRQSLGQGLEFLIYFQGNSAPDKSGLPSDRFSAERTGGSVSTLTIQRTQQEDSAVYLCASSSPSGMGYTFGSGTRLTVV.

The V call is TRBV2, the J call TRBJ2-5; D is perhaps TRBD1 (6 bases). CDR1 and CDR2 (germline): SNHLY, FYNNEI. This CDR3 spans 13 amino acids. Trimming took 6 bases from V and 1 from J, leaving 9 bases between them. The CDR3 nucleotides read TGTGCCAGCAGAGGACAGATCCAAGAGACCCAGTACTTC. Protein: CASRGQIQETQYF.

There are a few counts of this clonotype. This chain joins TRBV20-1 and TRBJ2-5; 9 bases map to TRBD2. The CDR3 is 15 amino acids. The V segment lost 6 bases and the J segment 2 bases; nucleotides outside the gene matches: 10. Per germline, CDR1 DFQATT and CDR2 SNEGSKA (reference sequence). CDR3 in DNA: TGCAGTGCCGCCGGTTCGCGGGGGGGACAAGAGACCCAGTACTTC. It translates to CSAAGSRGGQETQYF.

This clonotype was observed many times. This sequence joins TRBV6-5 and TRBJ2-2; 8 bases agree with TRBD1. CDR1 and CDR2 (germline): MNHEY, SVGAGI. This CDR3 has 12 residues. Trimming cost V 6 bases and J 7 bases; bases outside gene matches: 1. CDR3 sequence reads: CASRQGVGELFF. The CDR3 region has the DNA TGTGCCAGCAGACAGGGGGTCGGGGAGCTGTTTTTT.

The gene calls are TRBV7-9 and TRBJ1-2, with TRBD1 matching 7 bases. V trimming: 7 bases; J trimming: 4 bases; junction bases outside the gene matches: 21. Germline loops: CDR1 SEHNR, CDR2 FQNEAQ (reference sequence). This CDR3 comprises 18 residues. The CDR3, as DNA: TGTGCCAGCATAGCCAGGGGGACTAATGAAAAACTGACCTATGGCTACACCTTC. Translation: CASIARGTNEKLTYGYTF. The whole variable domain, filled in from reference TRBV7-9 and TRBJ1-2, reads DTGVSQNPRHKITKRGQNVTFRCDPISEHNRLYWYRQTLGQGPEFLTYFQNEAQLEKSRLLSDRFSAERPKGSFSTLEIQRTEQGDSAMYLCASIARGTNEKLTYGYTFGSGTRLTVV.

The J gene is TRBJ1-5, the V gene TRBV5-5; a possible D gene is TRBD1 (5 bases). This CDR3 is 16 amino acids long. Trimming left V 4 bases short and J 8 bases short, with 22 bases between. Germline CDR1 is SGHKS and CDR2 is YYEKEE (reference sequence). This chain's CDR3 is CASSAQTGRKEEPQHF. CDR3 in DNA: TGTGCCAGCAGCGCACAGACGGGGCGAAAGGAGGAGCCCCAGCATTTT.

In its sample, this clonotype was seen once. A junction boundary mismatches the germline segment, possibly from a read error. J is TRBJ1-6 and V is TRBV25-1; the D gene is possibly TRBD1 (5 bases). This CDR3 contains 14 residues. Germline V gene sequence: CDR1 MGHDK, CDR2 SYGVNS. The CDR3 sequence: CASSDDRDNSPPHF. CDR3 nucleotide sequence: TGTGCCAGCAGTGATGACAGAGATAATTCACCCCCCCACTTT.

Only a few counts were recorded for this clonotype. With a much larger clone just one base away, this may be a read error. The chain combines TRBV20-1 with TRBJ2-7; 7 bases map to TRBD1. The CDR3 has 14 amino acids. The V segment lost 1 base and the J segment 3 bases; nucleotides outside the gene matches: 6. CDR1 and CDR2 (germline): DFQATT, SNEGSKA (reference sequence). Written as DNA, the CDR3 is TGCAGTGCTAGAGTAGCAGGACAGGACTACGAGCAGTACTTC. Encoded protein: CSARVAGQDYEQYF.

This chain uses TRBV27 with TRBJ1-2, with 7 bases that match TRBD1. The CDR3 sequence is 15 residues long. From germline, CDR1 is MNHEY and CDR2 SMNVEV (reference sequence). Trimming cost V 5 bases and J 4 bases; bases outside gene matches: 10. The DNA for the CDR3 is TGTGCCAGCAGTACATACAGGGGTCCCATCTATGGCTACACCTTC. This translates into CASSTYRGPIYGYTF.

This clonotype appeared once. The chain recombines TRBV10-3 with TRBJ2-5; D perhaps matches TRBD2 (5 bases). The germline V gene has CDR1 ENHRY and CDR2 SYGVKD. V lost 6 bases and J lost 4, with 18 bases in between. This CDR3 is built from 15 residues. The CDR3 sequence is CAIRGPSREGETQYF. In DNA, the CDR3 is TGTGCCATCAGGGGCCCCTCTCGAGAGGGAGAGACCCAGTACTTC.

This clonotype was recorded at least ten times. This chain connects TRBV5-1 to TRBJ2-5; 8 positions agree with TRBD2. V gave up 4 bases and J gave up 1 base; unmatched junction bases: 9. Per germline, CDR1 SGHRS and CDR2 YFSETQ. This CDR3 is 16 amino acids long. CDR3 loop: CASSGRRGGTQETQYF. CDR3 DNA: TGCGCCAGCAGCGGCCGTCGGGGGGGGACCCAAGAGACCCAGTACTTC.

The chain carries TRBV15 and TRBJ1-2; the D gene is possibly TRBD1 (6 bases). This CDR3 has 13 amino acids. Germline assignment: CDR1 LNHNV and CDR2 YYDKDF (reference sequence). The ends were cut back, 0 bases at V and 9 bases at J, with 11 bases in the middle. CDR3 protein: CATSREGGERYTF. CDR3 DNA: TGTGCCACCAGCAGAGAAGGGGGGGAGCGCTACACCTTC.

A word on this clonotype: Since the CDR3 does not end with the conserved phenylalanine or tryptophan, this likely comes from a read error. Because the CDR3's place on the DNA is in doubt, the DNA is left out and the CDR3 is given as listed by TCRdb. The gene calls are TRBV7-9 and TRBJ1-6. Germline assignment: CDR1 SEHNR and CDR2 FQNEAQ (reference sequence). The CDR3 contains 9 residues when both ends are counted. The CDR3 spells CASSLVPVY.

The chain employs TRBV10-3 and TRBJ2-5, with unresolved D. Per germline, CDR1 ENHRY and CDR2 SYGVKD. The V end lost 6 bases, the J end lost 9 bases, and 11 bases lay between the germline ends. The CDR3 spans 11 residues. The CDR3 here is CAIRETQPQYF. The CDR3 region has the DNA TGTGCCATCAGAGAGACACAGCCCCAGTACTTC.

The J gene is TRBJ1-4, the V gene TRBV7-2; D is undetermined. Germline V lookup: CDR1 SGHTA, CDR2 FQGNSA. V dropped 5 bases and J dropped 3 bases, with 16 bases sitting between them. This CDR3 region has 16 residues. The CDR3 bases are TGTGCCAGCAGCCTAAGCTGGGTAACGGCTAATGAAAAACTGTTTTTT. This gives the protein CASSLSWVTANEKLFF.

This clonotype appeared many times. The rearrangement uses TRBV20-1 and TRBJ1-1; D ambiguous. The length of the CDR3 is 12 residues. The V end lost 3 bases, the J end lost 12 bases, and 17 bases lay between the germline ends. Germline V gene data show CDR1 as DFQATT and CDR2 as SNEGSKA (reference sequence). This CDR3 reads CSASRSQTGTFF. CDR3 sequence (DNA): TGCAGTGCTAGTAGGTCACAGACGGGGACTTTCTTT.

The chain is built from TRBV29-1 and TRBJ2-1; D not certain. Looked up from germline, CDR1 is SQVTM and CDR2 is ANQGSEA. The CDR3 has 13 residues. V was pared by 1 base and J by 4 bases, with 8 bases between. The CDR3 coding sequence is TGCAGCGTTGAAGGGGCAAGGTACAATGAGCAGTTCTTC. This gives the protein CSVEGARYNEQFF.

The sample holds a few counts of this clonotype. V usage is TRBV7-2 and J usage is TRBJ1-6; tentative D call: TRBD1 (6 bases). Between the trimmed V and J ends, which lost 3 bases and 9 bases, there was a span of 15 bases. The CDR3 length is 15 residues. Germline V lookup: CDR1 SGHTA, CDR2 FQGNSA. The CDR3, as DNA: TGTGCCAGCAGCTTGTTTCAGGGGAGGGGTTCACCCCTCCACTTT. Its translation: CASSLFQGRGSPLHF.

This chain uses TRBV11-2 with TRBJ2-5; 8 nucleotides line up with TRBD1. Germline CDR1 reads SGHAT; CDR2 reads FQNNGV. The V and J ends lost 3 bases and 9 bases, in that order; junction bases with no gene match: 6. This CDR3 region has 13 residues. CDR3 sequence: CASSLEQQGAQYF. The CDR3 DNA is TGTGCCAGCAGCTTGGAGCAACAGGGGGCCCAGTACTTC. The full variable domain, in which reference TRBV11-2 and TRBJ2-5 provide the parts outside the CDR3, is EAGVAQSPRYKIIEKRQSVAFWCNPISGHATLYWYQQILGQGPKLLIQFQNNGVVDDSQLPKDRFSAERLKGVDSTLKIQPAKLEDSAVYLCASSLEQQGAQYFGPGTRLLVL.

This clonotype was seen more than once but under ten times. The genes are TRBV20-1 and TRBJ2-7; 11 bases line up with TRBD2. The CDR3 extends over 17 amino acids. Germline CDR1 DFQATT, CDR2 SNEGSKA (reference sequence). V shed 5 bases, J shed 4 bases, and the junction held 16 bases outside the gene matches. The CDR3 protein is CSAPVYSGRASIYEQYF. CDR3 sequence (DNA): TGCAGTGCTCCCGTTTATAGCGGGAGGGCCTCTATATACGAGCAGTACTTC.

The CDR3 spells CASSVAGGSGYTF. The CDR3 coding sequence is TGTGCCAGCAGCGTAGCCGGGGGCAGTGGCTACACCTTC. This chain uses TRBV9 with TRBJ1-2, with D tentatively TRBD1 (6 bases). Trimming stripped 0 bases from V and 7 bases from J, with 10 bases between. The CDR3 spans 13 residues. The germline gives CDR1 SGDLS, CDR2 YYNGEE.

This clonotype has a handful of counts. J is TRBJ2-5 and V is TRBV19; D unclear. Germline CDR1 reads LNHDA; CDR2 reads SQIVND (reference sequence). There are 10 residues in the CDR3. V was clipped by 8 bases and J by 5 bases, with 6 bases between them. The CDR3 DNA reads TGTGCCAGTGGATGGGAGACCCAGTACTTC. It is translated as CASGWETQYF.